This passage covers 32 T cell receptor beta chains from one sample sequenced in a study of cytomegalovirus exposure and HLA in healthy donors. The PCR used 60 Vbeta and 13 Jbeta primers. Sequencing was performed with immunoSEQ multiplex PCR; in TCRdb, only in-frame clones are kept and a portion is missing. The sample includes 180,000 or so clones, 75% to 90% seen only once; the top ten take approximately 0.31%. The sample taken for sequencing was PBMCs. The receptors shown here come from a woman between 25 and 40 years old in good health and CMV-seronegative.

This chain uses TRBV2 with TRBJ1-1; TRBD1 aligns across 9 bases. The length of the CDR3 is 13 residues. The germline V gene has CDR1 SNHLY and CDR2 FYNNEI. J lost 5 bases, V lost 7 bases, and 5 bases had no gene match. CDR3 protein: CASNGQGKTEAFF. The CDR3 DNA follows: TGTGCCAGCAATGGACAGGGGAAGACTGAAGCTTTCTTT.

The chain has TRBV11-2 and TRBJ2-5; possibly TRBD2 for D (5 bases). The ends were cut back, 1 base at V and 4 bases at J, with 13 bases in the middle. Germline CDR1 and CDR2: SGHAT and FQNNGV. The CDR3 covers 15 residues. CDR3 DNA sequence: TGTGCCAGCAGCTTAGTGACCCCAAGCGGAGAGACCCAGTACTTC. This encodes CASSLVTPSGETQYF.

The rearrangement uses TRBV2 and TRBJ1-2, with 7 nucleotides matching TRBD1. Germline assignment: CDR1 SNHLY and CDR2 FYNNEI. V gave up 5 bases and J gave up 2 bases; unmatched junction bases: 2. CDR3 length: 13 amino acids. The CDR3 loop is CASSNRGNYGYTF. The DNA for the CDR3 is TGTGCCAGCAGTAACAGGGGAAACTATGGCTACACCTTC.

This chain joins TRBV7-8 and TRBJ2-2; D may be TRBD2 (6 bases). This CDR3 contains 15 residues. The germline V and J ends were trimmed by 3 bases and 6 bases, with 14 bases remaining between them. The germline V gene encodes CDR1 SGHVS and CDR2 FQNEAQ. The CDR3 DNA reads as TGTGCCAGCAGCTTCGTGGGACTCGTTCCCGGGGAGCTGTTTTTT. Translation: CASSFVGLVPGELFF.

The chain couples TRBV2 to TRBJ2-5; 10 nucleotides align to TRBD2. Germline V gene sequence: CDR1 SNHLY, CDR2 FYNNEI. Unmatched junction bases numbered 6, after V lost 0 bases and J lost 2 bases. This CDR3 spans 17 amino acids. The CDR3 region has the DNA TGTGCCAGCAGTGAAGCGGGGGAGCGGGGGGGTCAAGAGACCCAGTACTTC. It codes for CASSEAGERGGQETQYF.

The chain has TRBV28 and TRBJ2-1, with D possibly being TRBD1 (5 bases). The CDR3 extends over 10 amino acids. Trimming left V 6 bases short and J 13 bases short, with 10 bases between. CDR1 and CDR2 from the germline V gene are MDHEN and SYDVKM. The CDR3 loop reads CASRGRTQFF. The CDR3 DNA follows: TGTGCCAGCAGGGGGCGGACACAGTTCTTC.

The chain joins TRBV6-5 to TRBJ2-2, with 8 bases identical to TRBD1. CDR3 size: 15 residues. Looked up from germline, CDR1 is MNHEY and CDR2 is SVGAGI. Losses at the gene ends were 5 bases for V and 4 bases for J; bases not matched to a gene: 6. The CDR3 region has the DNA TGTGCCAGCAGTCTTGGACAGGGAAGCACCGGGGAGCTGTTTTTT. Amino acid sequence: CASSLGQGSTGELFF.

The chain couples TRBV19 to TRBJ1-2; tentative D call: TRBD1 (5 bases). The CDR3 runs to 11 residues. From germline, CDR1 is LNHDA and CDR2 SQIVND (reference sequence). Trimming took off 6 bases at V and 6 bases at J, with 8 bases between the two ends. CDR3 sequence reads: CASREGDGYTF. The DNA for the CDR3 is TGTGCCAGTAGGGAAGGGGATGGCTACACCTTC.

The rearrangement joins TRBV27 to TRBJ2-6; 13 bases map to TRBD2. The CDR3 length is 17 residues. Germline V gives CDR1 MNHEY, CDR2 SMNVEV (reference sequence). Trimming removed 5 bases from V and 2 bases from J; junction bases left unmatched: 3. CDR3 residues: CASSILAGGPGANVLTF. The CDR3 coding sequence is TGTGCCAGCAGTATACTAGCGGGGGGGCCTGGGGCCAACGTCCTGACTTTC.

V gene TRBV30 combines with J gene TRBJ2-7, with 9 bases fitting TRBD1. The V gene's germline CDR1 is GTSNPN and CDR2 SVGIG (reference sequence). The junction had 8 bases not matched to a gene; V was cut back by 0 bases and J by 5 bases. The CDR3 contains 15 residues. The CDR3 DNA follows: TGTGCCTGGAGTGTAATGGGACAGGGAACTGACGAGCAGTACTTC. This translates into CAWSVMGQGTDEQYF.

The CDR3 loop is CARSSRPGQPSGANVLTF. In DNA, the CDR3 is TGTGCCAGAAGCTCCCGCCCCGGACAGCCTTCTGGGGCCAACGTCCTGACTTTC. The chain has TRBV7-5 and TRBJ2-6; TRBD1 is the table's D call, not checked against the DNA. TRBV7-5 is listed as a pseudogene. The CDR3 spans 18 residues.

The chain recombines TRBV11-2 with TRBJ2-3; D not resolved. Looked up from germline, CDR1 is SGHAT and CDR2 is FQNNGV. The CDR3 spans 15 residues. Trimming took off 1 base at V and 4 bases at J, with 12 bases between the two ends. The CDR3 bases are TGTGCCAGCAGCTTAGTGGGCTCCTTGGCAGATACGCAGTATTTT. Amino acid sequence: CASSLVGSLADTQYF.

The rearrangement links TRBV10-3 to TRBJ2-3; D is unclear. V lost 3 bases and J 2 bases, leaving 12 bases between the germline ends. The germline V gene has CDR1 ENHRY and CDR2 SYGVKD. This CDR3 spans 15 amino acids. This CDR3 is CAISDPGHPTDTQYF. CDR3 nucleotides: TGTGCCATCAGTGATCCTGGGCATCCCACAGATACGCAGTATTTT.

The J gene is TRBJ1-3, the V gene TRBV2, with a tentative D call TRBD1 (5 bases). Trimming took 4 bases from V and 2 from J, leaving 9 bases between them. The germline gives CDR1 SNHLY, CDR2 FYNNEI. The CDR3 length is 14 residues. Here the CDR3 reads CASSVRGAGNTIYF. DNA of the CDR3: TGTGCCAGCAGTGTACGGGGGGCTGGAAACACCATATATTTT.

The genes are TRBV5-1 and TRBJ2-5, with 8 bases lining up with TRBD2. The germline gives CDR1 SGHRS, CDR2 YFSETQ. This CDR3 spans 16 amino acids. J gave up 1 base and V 4 bases, and 9 bases lay outside the gene matches. The DNA of the CDR3 is TGCGCCAGCAGCGTAGCGGGAAGCTTTTCCCAAGAGACCCAGTACTTC. It is translated as CASSVAGSFSQETQYF.

This clone was picked up a small number of times. The chain joins TRBV9 to TRBJ1-3; D is undetermined. Trimming took off 4 bases at V and 0 bases at J, with 5 bases between the two ends. This CDR3 has 13 amino acids. Per germline, CDR1 SGDLS and CDR2 YYNGEE. CDR3 in amino acids: CASSSSSGNTIYF. CDR3 nucleotide sequence: TGTGCCAGCAGCTCGAGCTCTGGAAACACCATATATTTT.

The rearrangement links TRBV28 to TRBJ2-7, with a tentative D call TRBD2 (5 bases). The CDR3 is 14 amino acids. The V gene's germline CDR1 is MDHEN and CDR2 SYDVKM. The CDR3 is CATALQLGGYEQYF. CDR3 sequence (DNA): TGTGCTACTGCCCTCCAGTTAGGAGGCTACGAGCAGTACTTC.

The chain is built from TRBV27 and TRBJ1-6; weak D call: TRBD1 (5 bases). CDR3 size: 13 residues. Germline V CDR1 and CDR2: MNHEY, SMNVEV (reference sequence). V lost 5 bases and J 7 bases, leaving 9 bases between the germline ends. In nucleotides, the CDR3 is TGTGCCAGCAGTGACAGTAGCAATTCACCCCTCCACTTT. Its protein is CASSDSSNSPLHF.

V gene TRBV5-4 combines with J gene TRBJ2-1, with D maybe TRBD1 (5 bases). Per germline, CDR1 SGHNT and CDR2 YYREEE (reference sequence). V shed 5 bases and J shed 0 bases, with 9 bases lying between them. CDR3 length equals 14 residues. Here the CDR3 DNA reads TGTGCCAGCAGTTACAGGAACTCCTACAATGAGCAGTTCTTC. Translation: CASSYRNSYNEQFF.

This CDR3 is CASSEETSGYNEQFF. The CDR3 DNA is TGTGCCAGCAGTGAGGAGACTAGCGGATACAATGAGCAGTTCTTC. The chain carries TRBV2 and TRBJ2-1, with TRBD2 matching 9 bases. Germline V gives CDR1 SNHLY, CDR2 FYNNEI. The CDR3 covers 15 residues. V lost 3 bases, J lost 4 bases, and 4 bases stayed unmatched.

Remarks on this clone: Germline and junction disagree at one end, which may indicate a read error. This chain uses TRBV28 with TRBJ2-7; 7 nucleotides align to TRBD1. The CDR3 sequence is 15 residues long. Germline V gives CDR1 MDHEN, CDR2 SYDVKM. This CDR3 is CASSLSRGGSHEQYF. The DNA for the CDR3 is TGTGCCAGCAGTTTATCGCGAGGGGGCTCCCACGAGCAGTACTTC.

CDR3 amino acids: CASSVYRVPYNEQFF. The CDR3 bases are TGTGCCAGCAGCGTCTACAGGGTTCCCTACAATGAGCAGTTCTTC. This rearrangement joins TRBV9 to TRBJ2-1; perhaps TRBD1 as D (6 bases). The germline V and J ends were trimmed by 2 bases and 2 bases, with 11 bases remaining between them. The CDR3 spans 15 residues. Germline V CDR1 and CDR2: SGDLS, YYNGEE.

The V gene is TRBV27, the J gene TRBJ1-1; possible D gene TRBD1, 5 bases. In germline, CDR1 is MNHEY, CDR2 SMNVEV (reference sequence). There are 14 residues in the CDR3. Trimming pared 2 bases from V and 4 bases from J, leaving 11 bases between. The CDR3 coding sequence is TGTGCCAGCAGTTTAAGGCCAGGGTTCACTGAAGCTTTCTTT. Its protein is CASSLRPGFTEAFF.

The J gene is TRBJ2-1, the V gene TRBV4-1; 11 nucleotides agree with TRBD1. J was trimmed by 9 bases and V by 3 bases; bases with no gene match: 10. The CDR3 extends over 16 amino acids. Looked up from germline, CDR1 is MGHRA and CDR2 is YSYEKL. This chain's CDR3 is CASSHPGQGASREQFF. The CDR3 nucleotides read TGCGCCAGCAGCCACCCCGGACAGGGGGCGTCTCGTGAGCAGTTCTTC.

CDR3 sequence (DNA): TGTGCCAGCAGCTTGGCAGGGATCTCCTACGAGCAGTACTTC. Protein sequence: CASSLAGISYEQYF. This chain links TRBV5-4 with TRBJ2-7; possible D gene TRBD1, 5 bases. This CDR3 spans 14 amino acids. Germline lookup yields CDR1 SGHNT and CDR2 YYREEE (reference sequence). Trimming cost V 0 bases and J 0 bases, with 7 bases left between them.

This chain uses TRBV7-9 with TRBJ2-3, with D hard to call. Germline CDR1 reads SEHNR; CDR2 reads FQNEAQ (reference sequence). The CDR3 contains 11 residues. V lost 9 bases, J lost 4 bases, and 8 bases lay in between. The CDR3 protein is CASTEADTQYF. CDR3 bases: TGTGCCAGTACAGAAGCAGATACGCAGTATTTT.

The chain combines TRBV28 with TRBJ1-5; 7 bases fit TRBD1. V lost 6 bases to trimming and J lost 6 bases; unmatched junction nucleotides: 26. This CDR3 has 20 residues. Per germline, CDR1 MDHEN and CDR2 SYDVKM. The CDR3 coding sequence is TGTGCCAGCAGAAAGCCGGCCTCTGAATTTAGACAGGGTTGGGGTCAGCCCCAGCATTTT. Translated, it gives CASRKPASEFRQGWGQPQHF.

V and J are TRBV5-4 and TRBJ2-1; 7 positions agree with TRBD2. From germline, CDR1 is SGHNT and CDR2 YYREEE (reference sequence). There are 15 residues in the CDR3. V dropped 3 bases and J dropped 4; count of bases not matched to a gene: 7. CDR3 DNA: TGTGCCAGCAGCTCCGGGACTATAGGTTACAATGAGCAGTTCTTC. Amino acids: CASSSGTIGYNEQFF.

This CDR3 reads CAAKARVDRRGDTQYF. CDR3 in DNA: TGTGCCGCGAAAGCAAGGGTGGACAGGAGGGGAGATACGCAGTATTTT. The V and J genes are TRBV28 and TRBJ2-3; D is perhaps TRBD1 (7 bases). The CDR3 covers 16 residues. With 11 bases removed from V and 5 bases from J, the gap between germline ends came to 26 bases. Per the germline V gene, CDR1 is MDHEN and CDR2 is SYDVKM.

The chain has TRBV7-2 and TRBJ2-7, with 8 bases identical to TRBD1. The CDR3 covers 16 residues. Germline loops: CDR1 SGHTA, CDR2 FQGNSA. V lost 2 bases to trimming and J lost 0 bases; unmatched junction nucleotides: 6. The CDR3 bases are TGTGCCAGCAGCTTATACGGGACAGGCAGCTCCTACGAGCAGTACTTC. Protein: CASSLYGTGSSYEQYF.

The rearrangement uses TRBV10-3 and TRBJ2-3; a weak D match, TRBD2 (6 bases). The CDR3 consists of 14 residues. V was clipped by 6 bases and J by 4 bases, with 14 bases between them. From germline, CDR1 is ENHRY and CDR2 SYGVKD. The CDR3 DNA follows: TGTGCCATCAGCGGAGGGTGGGTGCCAGATACGCAGTATTTT. Translated: CAISGGWVPDTQYF.

Here the CDR3 reads CASSPSPRATTDTQYF. CDR3 nucleotide sequence: TGCGCCAGCAGCCCCTCCCCGAGGGCAACCACAGATACGCAGTATTTT. The chain has TRBV5-1 and TRBJ2-3; possibly TRBD2 for D (5 bases). Germline V gene lookup returns CDR1 SGHRS and CDR2 YFSETQ. The CDR3 length is 16 residues. Deletions cut 4 bases from V and 2 bases from J, with 17 bases between. The full variable domain, in which reference TRBV5-1 and TRBJ2-3 provide the parts outside the CDR3, is KAGVTQTPRYLIKTRGQQVTLSCSPISGHRSVSWYQQTPGQGLQFLFEYFSETQRNKGNFPGRFSGRQFSNSRSEMNVSTLELGDSALYLCASSPSPRATTDTQYFGPGTRLTVL.